This TCR beta chain was recovered during a study of cytomegalovirus exposure and HLA in healthy donors. Study information: Most genotyped donors, about four fifths of around 370, had Caucasian-associated genetic ancestry. Study findings and constraints: Reported findings show TCR beta sequences accurately forecast HLA-A and HLA-B alleles in most subjects. An analysis done earlier found most TCR beta V segments productive about 90% or about 30% of the time.

Germline V CDR1 and CDR2: SGHAT, FQNNGV. Deletions cut 3 bases from V and 5 bases from J, with 16 bases between. There are 15 residues in the CDR3. A note on this clone: Its antigen is currently unknown.

The PCR ran on 60 Vbeta and 13 Jbeta primers. The assay was immunoSEQ multiplex PCR, and TCRdb's table has in-frame clones only and misses some. This table holds under 250,000 clones, approximately 88% found once. The sequenced sample consisted of PBMCs. The rearrangement links TRBV11-2 to TRBJ2-5; tentatively, D is TRBD2 (6 bases). This clonotype originated in a boy aged 2-15 years in good health and CMV-seronegative. The CDR3 nucleotides read TGTGCCAGCAGCTTGGGCGGGACCTCCGGTGAGACCCAGTACTTC. This translates into CASSLGGTSGETQYF. Drawing the rest from reference TRBV11-2 and TRBJ2-5, the complete variable domain is EAGVAQSPRYKIIEKRQSVAFWCNPISGHATLYWYQQILGQGPKLLIQFQNNGVVDDSQLPKDRFSAERLKGVDSTLKIQPAKLEDSAVYLCASSLGGTSGETQYFGPGTRLLVL.